A single sample gave rise to the 23 T cell receptor beta chains below, sequenced in a study of T cell repertoires in cytomegalovirus infection. TCRdb redid the calling of the reads with MiXCR, one entry per CDR3 protein. This table has approximately 300,000 distinct CDR3 sequences, roughly 25% appearing once. Antigens for these TCRs are unknown. The sample consisted of cultured PBMCs, taken from culture after CMV antigen stimulation. The source is a human donor in good health (CMV status not recorded). Some clones in this sample may be carry-over from other donors' samples.

The table lists this clonotype with many counts. The rearrangement joins TRBV7-2 to TRBJ2-7, with TRBD1 matching over 10 bases. V was pared by 5 bases and J by 3 bases, with 4 bases of the junction left unmatched. The CDR3 is 14 residues long. Germline CDR1 and CDR2: SGHTA and FQGNSA. The CDR3 here is CASSPRTGGYEQYF. The CDR3 DNA reads as TGTGCCAGCAGCCCTCGGACAGGGGGCTACGAGCAGTACTTC.

This chain joins TRBV5-8 and TRBJ2-5; 7 positions match TRBD1. The CDR3 runs 14 residues. The V gene's germline CDR1 is SGHTS and CDR2 YDEGEE. With V trimmed by 4 bases and J by 5 bases, 8 bases remained unmatched. CDR3 sequence: CASSPGQTGETQYF. CDR3 in DNA: TGTGCCAGCAGCCCAGGACAGACAGGGGAGACCCAGTACTTC. The full variable domain, with the rest looked up from reference TRBV5-8 and TRBJ2-5, is EAGVTQSPTHLIKTRGQQATLRCSPISGHTSVYWYQQALGLGLQFLLWYDEGEERNRGNFPPRFSGRQFPNYSSELNVNALELEDSALYLCASSPGQTGETQYFGPGTRLLVL.

The chain employs TRBV20-1 and TRBJ1-1, with TRBD1 identical over 9 bases. CDR1 is DFQATT, CDR2 SNEGSKA, per germline (reference sequence). CDR3 length equals 14 residues. The V segment lost 4 bases and the J segment 3 bases; nucleotides outside the gene matches: 6. The CDR3 DNA is TGCAGTGCTACGCTGGGACAGGGACACACTGAAGCTTTCTTT. This sequence encodes CSATLGQGHTEAFF.

This clonotype turned up a few times. V is TRBV7-2 and J is TRBJ2-4, with 7 positions matching TRBD2. Per germline, CDR1 SGHTA and CDR2 FQGNSA. This CDR3 is 18 amino acids long. V shed 1 base, J shed 0 bases, and the junction held 9 bases outside the gene matches. Written as DNA, the CDR3 is TGTGCCAGCAGCTTAGTTGTCGGGGGGAGTATAGCCAAAAACATTCAGTACTTC. Translating it yields CASSLVVGGSIAKNIQYF.

With respect to this clonotype: The CDR3 carries no conserved terminal phenylalanine or tryptophan, so it likely arises from a read error. The chain recombines TRBV7-2 with TRBJ2-7; D remains ambiguous. The V and J ends lost 6 bases and 3 bases respectively, with 6 bases between them. The CDR3 extends over 11 amino acids. The germline gives CDR1 SGHTA, CDR2 FQGNSA. Here the CDR3 DNA reads TGTGCCAGCAGGCGTTACTACGAGCAGTACTTA. It is translated as CASRRYYEQYL.

The rearrangement uses TRBV7-2 and TRBJ2-3; TRBD2 agrees at 11 bases. J lost 4 bases, V lost 8 bases, and 2 bases had no gene match. There are 13 residues in the CDR3. CDR1 is SGHTA, CDR2 FQGNSA, per germline. CDR3 DNA: TGTGCCAGCCTAGCGGGAGGCTCAGATACGCAGTATTTT. As protein: CASLAGGSDTQYF.

This clonotype was seen only a few times. The rearrangement joins TRBV28 to TRBJ2-3; TRBD1 matches at 7 bases. V was clipped by 4 bases and J by 0 bases; unmatched bases: 10. CDR1 MDHEN and CDR2 SYDVKM come from the germline V gene. This CDR3 region has 17 residues. CDR3 nucleotide sequence: TGTGCCAGCAGTTCCCCCGCGACAGGGTCAAGCACAGATACGCAGTATTTT. Translated, it gives CASSSPATGSSTDTQYF.

This clonotype was counted at least ten times. The rearrangement joins TRBV7-2 to TRBJ2-4; D is uncertain. This CDR3 has 12 residues. CDR1 SGHTA and CDR2 FQGNSA come from the germline V gene. V lost 3 bases and J lost 5, with 5 bases in between. The CDR3 here is CASSFGENIQYF. The DNA of the CDR3 is TGTGCCAGCAGCTTCGGAGAAAACATTCAGTACTTC.

This sequence joins TRBV7-6 and TRBJ2-7; D ambiguous. Germline V gives CDR1 SGHVS, CDR2 FNYEAQ. The ends were cut back, 2 bases at V and 5 bases at J, with 10 bases in the middle. The CDR3 runs to 13 residues. The CDR3 DNA is TGTGCCAGCAGCTTACAAGGGATCCACGAGCAGTACTTC. Amino acids: CASSLQGIHEQYF.

This clonotype was counted at least ten times. The rearrangement joins TRBV7-3 to TRBJ2-2; 8 positions match TRBD1. This CDR3 comprises 15 residues. Germline V gene sequence: CDR1 SGHTA, CDR2 FQGTGA. After removal of 6 bases from V and 2 bases from J, the junction contained 5 bases not matched to a gene. The CDR3 loop is CASSLGQGNTGELFF. The CDR3 nucleotides read TGTGCCAGCAGTTTAGGACAGGGAAACACCGGGGAGCTGTTTTTT.

CDR3 sequence reads: CASSFRNRAVLTDTQYF. The CDR3 DNA is TGTGCCAGCAGCTTTAGAAACAGGGCCGTGCTAACAGATACGCAGTATTTT. The chain is built from TRBV11-2 and TRBJ2-3; tentative D call: TRBD1 (6 bases). The germline V gene has CDR1 SGHAT and CDR2 FQNNGV. The V end was cut by 3 bases, the J end by 3 bases, with 19 bases between. This CDR3 region has 17 residues.

The chain joins TRBV5-4 to TRBJ2-2; 11 bases line up with TRBD2. J gave up 7 bases and V 0 bases, and 11 bases lay outside the gene matches. Germline CDR1 is SGHNT and CDR2 is YYREEE (reference sequence). The CDR3 is made up of 18 amino acids. CDR3 in amino acids: CASSLDMTASGRSGELFF. DNA for the CDR3: TGTGCCAGCAGCTTGGATATGACGGCTAGCGGGAGGAGCGGGGAGCTGTTTTTT.

This clonotype was observed at least ten times. The chain joins TRBV7-8 to TRBJ2-1; 12 positions match TRBD2. V trimming: 4 bases; J trimming: 2 bases; junction bases outside the gene matches: 18. Germline lookup yields CDR1 SGHVS and CDR2 FQNEAQ. This CDR3 is 21 amino acids long. The CDR3 sequence is CASSSKRAGLAGGRAYNEQFF. DNA for the CDR3: TGTGCCAGCAGCTCCAAACGTGCGGGGCTAGCGGGAGGGCGTGCCTACAATGAGCAGTTCTTC.

The chain has TRBV20-1 and TRBJ2-7; 11 nucleotides align to TRBD2. CDR1 and CDR2 from the germline V gene are DFQATT and SNEGSKA (reference sequence). This CDR3 comprises 14 residues. The J segment lost 2 bases and the V segment lost 1 base, leaving 1 base of the junction unmatched. CDR3 loop: CSARVAGGTYEQYF. CDR3 DNA sequence: TGCAGTGCTAGAGTAGCGGGAGGGACCTACGAGCAGTACTTC.

V and J are TRBV5-4 and TRBJ2-7; TRBD1 might be the D (7 bases). The V end was cut by 5 bases, the J end by 5 bases, with 20 bases between. This CDR3 contains 15 residues. Germline lookup yields CDR1 SGHNT and CDR2 YYREEE (reference sequence). CDR3 nucleotide sequence: TGTGCCAGCAGTCACCCCAGGGGGGACGGGCACGAGCAGTACTTC. Its translation: CASSHPRGDGHEQYF.

The chain combines TRBV27 with TRBJ2-1; D may be TRBD2 (5 bases). CDR3 length: 14 residues. Per germline, CDR1 MNHEY and CDR2 SMNVEV (reference sequence). Trimming removed 4 bases at V and 3 bases at J, with 10 bases between. In DNA form, the CDR3 reads TGTGCCAGCAGTTCGCGGACTTTCTACAATGAGCAGTTCTTC. Its protein is CASSSRTFYNEQFF.

V and J are TRBV28 and TRBJ2-7, with a tentative D call TRBD1 (6 bases). V lost 5 bases and J lost 4, with 15 bases in between. The CDR3 totals 14 residues. Per germline, CDR1 MDHEN and CDR2 SYDVKM. Here the CDR3 DNA reads TGTGCCAGCAGTCCTCAGGGGTTCTCGTACGAGCAGTACTTC. This sequence encodes CASSPQGFSYEQYF.

This clonotype was counted ten times or more. V gene TRBV7-7 combines with J gene TRBJ2-1; perhaps TRBD2 as D (5 bases). Germline CDR1 reads SSHAT; CDR2 reads FNYEAQ (reference sequence). Trimming cost V 0 bases and J 7 bases, with 10 bases left between them. The CDR3 runs 14 residues. Here the CDR3 DNA reads TGTGCCAGCAGCTTAGCGGGAGAAGAAAATGAGCAGTTCTTC. It specifies CASSLAGEENEQFF.

The chain employs TRBV12-3 or TRBV12-4 and TRBJ2-3; the D gene is possibly TRBD1 (5 bases). The CDR3 has 14 amino acids. The ends were cut back, 4 bases at V and 11 bases at J, with 19 bases in the middle. CDR3 nucleotides: TGTGCCAGCAGTTCGCCACAGGAAGGAATAGGGCAGTATTTT. Its protein product is CASSSPQEGIGQYF.

The gene calls are TRBV30 and TRBJ2-3; perhaps D is TRBD1 or TRBD2 (5 bases each). Trimming pared 6 bases from V and 0 bases from J, leaving 16 bases between. The CDR3 extends over 15 amino acids. From germline, CDR1 is GTSNPN and CDR2 SVGIG (reference sequence). The CDR3 spells CACALRGASTDTQYF. In nucleotides, the CDR3 is TGTGCCTGCGCCTTGAGGGGAGCCAGCACAGATACGCAGTATTTT.

V is TRBV25-1 and J is TRBJ2-3; 7 nucleotides line up with TRBD1. CDR1 and CDR2 (germline): MGHDK, SYGVNS. CDR3 length: 14 amino acids. The ends lost 9 bases at V and 2 bases at J; junction bases unmatched: 8. In nucleotides, the CDR3 is TGTGCCAGTGACCGGGACAGATACACAGATACGCAGTATTTT. This gives the protein CASDRDRYTDTQYF.

This clonotype occurred many times. V gene TRBV7-7 combines with J gene TRBJ2-5; 10 bases fit TRBD1. The ends lost 5 bases at V and 5 bases at J; junction bases unmatched: 11. CDR1 and CDR2 from the germline V gene are SSHAT and FNYEAQ (reference sequence). The CDR3 extends over 16 amino acids. CDR3 in DNA: TGTGCCAGCAGCGCCCGCCCGGGACAGGGGTCGGAGACCCAGTACTTC. Protein product: CASSARPGQGSETQYF.

The rearrangement links TRBV5-6 to TRBJ2-7; 9 positions agree with TRBD1. The germline V gene encodes CDR1 SGHDT and CDR2 YYEEEE. Unmatched junction bases numbered 8, after V lost 4 bases and J lost 3 bases. There are 15 residues in the CDR3. CDR3 DNA: TGTGCCAGCAGCAGAACCGGGACAGGGTACTACGAGCAGTACGTC. As protein: CASSRTGTGYYEQYV.